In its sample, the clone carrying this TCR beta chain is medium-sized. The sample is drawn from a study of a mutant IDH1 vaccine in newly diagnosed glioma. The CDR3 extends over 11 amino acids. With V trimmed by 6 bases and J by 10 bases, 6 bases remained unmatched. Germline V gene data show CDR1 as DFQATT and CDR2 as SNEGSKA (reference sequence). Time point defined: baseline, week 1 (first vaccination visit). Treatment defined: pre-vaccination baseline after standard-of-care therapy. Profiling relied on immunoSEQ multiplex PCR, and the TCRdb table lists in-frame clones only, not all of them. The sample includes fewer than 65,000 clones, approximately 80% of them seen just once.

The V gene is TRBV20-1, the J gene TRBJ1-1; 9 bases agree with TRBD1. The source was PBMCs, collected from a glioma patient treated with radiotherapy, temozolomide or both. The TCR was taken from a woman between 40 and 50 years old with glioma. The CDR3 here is CSALRTGVAFF. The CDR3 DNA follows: TGCAGTGCACTCCGGACAGGGGTAGCTTTCTTT.